This record concerns one TCR beta chain sequence. PCR involved 60 Vbeta and 13 Jbeta primers. Sequencing used immunoSEQ multiplex PCR; TCRdb keeps in-frame clones, though not all of them. The repertoire holds more than 95,000 clones, with 78% as singletons. This sample was taken from a study of cytomegalovirus exposure and HLA in healthy donors. For the study at large: As an earlier analysis found, 150 million to 200 million T cells yielded over 95 million unique TCR beta sequences. In an early release, HLA-typed donors contributed 75 million to 85 million unique TCR sequences.

V dropped 0 bases and J dropped 4; count of bases not matched to a gene: 6. Germline V gene data show CDR1 as MGHRA and CDR2 as YSYEKL. The CDR3 totals 16 residues. The receptor was derived from a man aged 40-50 years in good health and CMV-seronegative. Sequenced material: PBMCs. The V gene is TRBV4-1, the J gene TRBJ1-5, with 7 bases lining up with TRBD1. The CDR3 nucleotides are TGCGCCAGCAGCCAAGAGAAAGGGGGCGGTAATCAGCCCCAGCATTTT. Its protein is CASSQEKGGGNQPQHF.